This T cell receptor beta chain was identified during a study of cytomegalovirus exposure and HLA in healthy donors. Study results and caveats: When analyzed later, the rates of TCR association showed variation by HLA locus, with DRB1 the most and HLA-C the fewest. Per a prior analysis, the majority of TCR beta V segments were productive roughly 87% or roughly 30% of the time. Later work associated 16,951 TCR beta sequences with HLA alleles at 0.05 false discovery rate.

J lost 5 bases, V lost 3 bases, and 8 bases had no gene match. CDR1 and CDR2 (germline): SGHVS, FQNEAQ. The CDR3 totals 16 residues. The study ran its PCR with 60 Vbeta and 13 Jbeta primers. This table comes from immunoSEQ multiplex PCR, and its TCRdb copy is limited to in-frame clones, with some not included. There are fewer than 250,000 clones in the sample; around 82% occur only once, and approximately 1.8% lies in the top ten. As for the donors, each was a healthy bone marrow donor. On this clone itself: Its antigen is unknown.

Sequencing was performed on PBMCs. The gene calls are TRBV7-8 and TRBJ2-7; 12 bases match TRBD2. This TCR was sampled from a young man in good health and CMV-seronegative. The CDR3 nucleotides read TGTGCCAGCAGCTTGCGGACTAGCGGGAATTTGGACGAGCAGTACTTC. Protein product: CASSLRTSGNLDEQYF.